What follows are 7 T cell receptor beta chains derived from one specimen sequenced in a study of cytomegalovirus exposure and HLA in healthy donors. Both 60 Vbeta primers and 13 Jbeta primers went into the PCR. Profiling relied on immunoSEQ multiplex PCR, and the TCRdb table lists in-frame clones only, not all of them. The table records about 80,000 clones, about 79% of them present only once. Sequencing used PBMCs. Receptors were obtained from a middle-aged woman in good health and CMV-seronegative.

The chain is built from TRBV7-9 and TRBJ2-5, with 9 bases aligning to TRBD2. The DNA matches TRBJ2-7 better at its end, which makes the J call doubtful. Germline V lookup: CDR1 SEHNR, CDR2 FQNEAQ (reference sequence). CDR3 length equals 15 residues. The chain's CDR3 is CASSLVREGRNEQYF. CDR3 sequence (DNA): TGTGCCAGCAGCTTAGTGCGGGAGGGAAGGAACGAGCAGTACTTC.

This rearrangement joins TRBV29-1 to TRBJ1-4; TRBD1 might be the D (5 bases). The V and J ends lost 5 bases and 10 bases respectively, with 23 bases between them. This CDR3 comprises 15 residues. The germline V gene has CDR1 SQVTM and CDR2 ANQGSEA. CDR3 in amino acids: CSVQKVGTEVGKLFF. CDR3 DNA sequence: TGCAGCGTTCAGAAGGTCGGGACTGAAGTGGGAAAACTGTTTTTT.

The V and J genes are TRBV28 and TRBJ1-6, with 8 nucleotides matching TRBD1. The trim removed 6 bases at V and 7 bases at J, leaving 11 bases unmatched. Germline lookup yields CDR1 MDHEN and CDR2 SYDVKM. The CDR3 is 16 residues long. The CDR3 protein is CASSQDRGFSNSPLHF. Here the CDR3 DNA reads TGTGCCAGCAGCCAAGACAGGGGCTTTAGCAATTCACCCCTCCACTTT.

The rearrangement joins TRBV9 to TRBJ2-2, with TRBD2 as a possible D gene (5 bases). The V end was cut by 0 bases, the J end by 5 bases, with 14 bases between. The CDR3 covers 16 residues. Germline V gene lookup returns CDR1 SGDLS and CDR2 YYNGEE. CDR3 bases: TGTGCCAGCAGCGTAGGGGCCAGCGGAGAGACCGGGGAGCTGTTTTTT. Translation gives CASSVGASGETGELFF.

The V call is TRBV19, the J call TRBJ1-1; D perhaps matches TRBD1 (5 bases). CDR1 and CDR2 from the germline V gene are LNHDA and SQIVND (reference sequence). With 3 bases removed from V and 0 bases from J, the gap between germline ends came to 14 bases. There are 16 residues in the CDR3. The CDR3 reads CASSIDVGPMNTEAFF. As DNA, the CDR3 is TGTGCCAGTAGTATCGATGTGGGGCCGATGAACACTGAAGCTTTCTTT. Full variable domain (remainder filled in from reference TRBV19 and TRBJ1-1): DGGITQSPKYLFRKEGQNVTLSCEQNLNHDAMYWYRQDPGQGLRLIYYSQIVNDFQKGDIAEGYSVSREKKESFPLTVTSAQKNPTAFYLCASSIDVGPMNTEAFFGQGTRLTVV.

This clone was seen just once. The chain couples TRBV2 to TRBJ1-6, with D perhaps TRBD1 (5 bases). The CDR3 is made up of 13 amino acids. V was cut by 4 bases and J by 8 bases, with 9 bases left in between. Looked up from germline, CDR1 is SNHLY and CDR2 is FYNNEI. The CDR3 DNA reads TGTGCCAGCAGTGGACAGACAGATTCACCCCTCCACTTT. This encodes CASSGQTDSPLHF.

CDR3 DNA: TGTGCCAGTAGTATGTTAGGGGCGGACACTGAAGCTTTCTTT. As protein: CASSMLGADTEAFF. The chain recombines TRBV19 with TRBJ1-1, with a tentative D call TRBD1 (5 bases). V was pared by 3 bases and J by 3 bases, with 11 bases between. From germline, CDR1 is LNHDA and CDR2 SQIVND (reference sequence). The CDR3 runs 14 residues.